The table lists the clone carrying this T cell receptor (beta chain) with a few counts. No antigen is known for it. The record originates from a study of cytomegalovirus exposure and HLA in healthy donors. Whole-study results and caveats: Other equally common chains were less clonally expanded than HLA-associated TCR beta chains, a later analysis showed.

Use of 60 Vbeta and 13 Jbeta primers characterized the PCR. Using immunoSEQ multiplex PCR, the repertoire was profiled, and TCRdb retains in-frame clones only, with some absent. The data show 140,000 or so clones, roughly 80% seen once. This CDR3 region has 16 residues. CDR1 is ENHRY and CDR2 is SYGVKD in the germline V gene. V gave up 0 bases and J gave up 3 bases, with 14 bases separating them. The origin of this receptor is a woman aged 40 to 49 in good health and CMV-seronegative. The V gene is TRBV10-3, the J gene TRBJ1-1, with D maybe TRBD1 (6 bases). Sequencing input: PBMCs. Here the CDR3 DNA reads TGTGCCATCAGTGAGTCGAGTGCAGGGGTATACACTGAAGCTTTCTTT. Translating it yields CAISESSAGVYTEAFF.